One and the same sample provided the 23 T cell receptor beta chains below, sequenced in a study of PD-1 blockade in classical Hodgkin lymphoma (dated by TCRdb to about 2020). The library was made by the immunoSEQ multiplex PCR assay. TCRdb mirrors the immuneACCESS table, restricted to in-frame sequences. Some clones are absent from its copies; in checked studies, under half trace to an unresolved V gene, and the reason for the others is unknown. The table for this sample lists more than 20,000 clones; around 89% of them were counted only once. Of the sample, about a quarter falls within the top ten clones. Reading the label with the study, this specimen's time point is: cycle 4 day 1 (C4D1), after 6 weeks of nivolumab. Every trial patient had relapsed after autologous stem cell transplantation, and cohorts A, B and C differed in prior brentuximab vedotin exposure. The sample consisted of peripheral blood mononuclear cells (PBMCs), taken before the fourth cycle of nivolumab. Receptor source: a human donor with classical Hodgkin lymphoma.

Points on this clone: At one of its ends the junction is not consistent with the germline gene, which may arise from a read error. The J gene is TRBJ2-5, the V gene TRBV6-5; 8 bases are shared with TRBD1. This CDR3 is 16 amino acids long. Per the germline V gene, CDR1 is MNHEY and CDR2 is SVGAGI. In DNA, the CDR3 is TGTGCCAGCAGTTACGACAGGGGCGGCCTGCAAGGGACCCAGTACTTC. Translating it yields CASSYDRGGLQGTQYF.

The table lists this clone with a few counts. The chain joins TRBV7-9 to TRBJ1-5; D possibly corresponds to TRBD1 (5 bases). Germline V lookup: CDR1 SEHNR, CDR2 FQNEAQ (reference sequence). The CDR3 length is 14 residues. Between the trimmed V and J ends, which lost 3 bases and 4 bases, there was a span of 10 bases. For the CDR3, the DNA is TGTGCCAGCAGCTTCCCAGGGAGGAATCAGCCCCAGCATTTT. It specifies CASSFPGRNQPQHF.

The V call is TRBV15, the J call TRBJ2-4; 8 nucleotides line up with TRBD2. The ends lost 0 bases at V and 2 bases at J; junction bases unmatched: 6. The germline V gene encodes CDR1 LNHNV and CDR2 YYDKDF (reference sequence). This CDR3 spans 17 amino acids. CDR3 coding DNA: TGTGCCACCAGCAGAGATCGGGGTAGCGGGACCAAAAACATTCAGTACTTC. Translating gives CATSRDRGSGTKNIQYF.

The chain employs TRBV19 and TRBJ2-1; D unresolved. Germline V lookup: CDR1 LNHDA, CDR2 SQIVND (reference sequence). This CDR3 region has 13 residues. The germline V and J ends were trimmed by 4 bases and 10 bases, with 14 bases remaining between them. The CDR3 sequence: CASSKAAVGEQFF. The CDR3 DNA reads as TGTGCCAGTAGTAAGGCGGCCGTCGGGGAGCAGTTCTTC.

V is TRBV9 and J is TRBJ2-7; D gene ambiguous. The CDR3 runs 13 residues. Germline CDR1 and CDR2: SGDLS and YYNGEE. The V and J ends lost 3 bases and 2 bases respectively, with 9 bases between them. The CDR3 here is CASSAYPTYEQYF. CDR3 nucleotides: TGTGCCAGCAGCGCGTACCCCACCTACGAGCAGTACTTC.

The CDR3: CASSLAGAVSPLHF. The CDR3 bases are TGTGCCAGCAGCTTAGCTGGGGCAGTGTCACCCCTCCACTTT. This chain uses TRBV7-9 with TRBJ1-6; D is perhaps TRBD1 (5 bases). The ends were cut back, 0 bases at V and 10 bases at J, with 10 bases in the middle. Germline CDR1 reads SEHNR; CDR2 reads FQNEAQ (reference sequence). The length of the CDR3 is 14 residues.

The chain combines TRBV10-3 with TRBJ2-1, with TRBD2 matching 9 bases. Germline values: CDR1 ENHRY, CDR2 SYGVKD. Unmatched junction bases numbered 9, after V lost 3 bases and J lost 0 bases. The CDR3 is 18 residues long. The CDR3 loop reads CAISDPASGVSSYNEQFF. Written as DNA, the CDR3 is TGTGCCATCAGTGATCCCGCTAGCGGGGTAAGCTCCTACAATGAGCAGTTCTTC.

The rearrangement uses TRBV12-5 and TRBJ2-4, with D possibly being TRBD1 (6 bases). Germline V gene lookup returns CDR1 LGHNT and CDR2 FRNRAP. The CDR3 is made up of 11 amino acids. V was pared by 5 bases and J by 14 bases, with 13 bases between. The CDR3, as DNA: TGTGCTAGTGGTACCGACAGGCCGAAGTACTTC. It encodes CASGTDRPKYF.

Comments on this clone: Sequence at one end of the junction differs from germline and may be a read error. J is TRBJ2-1 and V is TRBV27, with D possibly being TRBD2 (6 bases). The CDR3 loop spans 15 amino acids. CDR1 and CDR2 (germline): MNHEY, SMNVEV (reference sequence). The CDR3 protein is CARSSTRERYNEQFF. CDR3 nucleotides: TGTGCCAGGAGTTCCACACGGGAGAGGTACAATGAGCAGTTCTTC.

The V and J genes are TRBV30 and TRBJ1-1; no firm D call. The CDR3 spans 14 residues. Trimming left V 5 bases short and J 4 bases short, with 17 bases between. The germline gives CDR1 GTSNPN, CDR2 SVGIG (reference sequence). CDR3 nucleotides: TGTGCCTGGGGAGGCTTGTTGGGTGGCACTGAAGCTTTCTTT. Translation: CAWGGLLGGTEAFF. Filled out from reference TRBV30 and TRBJ1-1, the complete variable domain reads SQTIHQWPATLVQPVGSPLSLECTVEGTSNPNLYWYRQAAGRGLQLLFYSVGIGQISSEVPQNLSASRPQDRQFILSSKKLLLSDSGFYLCAWGGLLGGTEAFFGQGTRLTVV.

V usage is TRBV6-6 and J usage is TRBJ2-3; possibly TRBD1 or TRBD2 for D (6 bases each). Trimming left V 7 bases short and J 3 bases short, with 17 bases between. The germline CDR1 and CDR2 sequences are MNHNY and SVGAGI (reference sequence). The CDR3 sequence is 15 residues long. In DNA form, the CDR3 reads TGTGCCAGCATCCTGGGGGGACACCCGACAGATACGCAGTATTTT. Translated: CASILGGHPTDTQYF.

This clone was observed a single time. The chain recombines TRBV7-6 with TRBJ1-6; D may be TRBD1 (6 bases). Germline loops: CDR1 SGHVS, CDR2 FNYEAQ. V lost 1 base to trimming and J lost 7 bases, with 14 bases between them. The CDR3 length is 16 residues. The chain's CDR3 is CASSLEGGVGNSPLHF. The CDR3 nucleotides are TGTGCCAGCAGCTTAGAGGGGGGGGTGGGGAATTCACCCCTCCACTTT.

This clone came up once. This chain uses TRBV9 with TRBJ2-7; D may be TRBD1 (5 bases). Germline values: CDR1 SGDLS, CDR2 YYNGEE. The V end was cut by 0 bases, the J end by 3 bases, with 10 bases between. This CDR3 is built from 14 residues. The CDR3 DNA reads TGTGCCAGCAGCGTAGCCCACCAGGGCTACGAGCAGTACTTC. This gives the protein CASSVAHQGYEQYF.

The V gene is TRBV30, the J gene TRBJ2-2; no firm D call. Trimming took off 1 base at V and 2 bases at J, with 2 bases between the two ends. CDR1 and CDR2 from the germline V gene are GTSNPN and SVGIG (reference sequence). The CDR3 totals 12 residues. The CDR3 bases are TGTGCCTGGAGTGGAAACACCGGGGAGCTGTTTTTT. Its protein is CAWSGNTGELFF.

In this sample, this clone turned up once. The chain uses TRBV5-6 and TRBJ2-1; possibly TRBD2 for D (6 bases). This CDR3 comprises 16 residues. Germline CDR1 and CDR2: SGHDT and YYEEEE. The V end was cut by 4 bases, the J end by 4 bases, with 18 bases between. CDR3 amino acids: CASSPSGTFRYNEQFF. CDR3 DNA: TGTGCCAGCAGCCCCTCGGGGACTTTCCGATACAATGAGCAGTTCTTC.

The chain couples TRBV5-1 to TRBJ2-1; 8 positions match TRBD1. Trimming removed 4 bases from V and 3 bases from J; junction bases left unmatched: 12. CDR3 length: 17 residues. CDR1 and CDR2 (germline): SGHRS, YFSETQ. This CDR3 is CASSLQDRADFYNEQFF. The DNA of the CDR3 is TGCGCCAGCAGCCTTCAGGACAGGGCCGATTTCTACAATGAGCAGTTCTTC.

The CDR3 DNA reads TGTGCCAGTAGTATTCCAGCGGGAGTGTCAGATACGCAGTATTTT. Protein sequence: CASSIPAGVSDTQYF. The V gene is TRBV19, the J gene TRBJ2-3; TRBD2 matches 8 bases. Germline V gene lookup returns CDR1 LNHDA and CDR2 SQIVND (reference sequence). With V trimmed by 3 bases and J by 4 bases, 6 bases remained unmatched. The CDR3 totals 15 residues.

The genes are TRBV5-4 and TRBJ2-3; D is possibly TRBD2 (5 bases). Germline V gene sequence: CDR1 SGHNT, CDR2 YYREEE (reference sequence). V dropped 2 bases and J dropped 0 bases, with 7 bases sitting between them. This CDR3 has 14 residues. The CDR3 DNA sequence: TGTGCCAGCAGCTTTCGGGAAAGCACAGATACGCAGTATTTT. It encodes CASSFRESTDTQYF. The variable domain in full, with the rest retrieved from reference TRBV5-4 and TRBJ2-3, is ETGVTQSPTHLIKTRGQQVTLRCSSQSGHNTVSWYQQALGQGPQFIFQYYREEENGRGNFPPRFSGLQFPNYSSELNVNALELDDSALYLCASSFRESTDTQYFGPGTRLTVL.

V gene TRBV19 combines with J gene TRBJ1-6; maybe TRBD1 (5 bases). The CDR3 has 15 amino acids. The V and J ends lost 6 bases and 3 bases respectively, with 12 bases between them. Per the germline V gene, CDR1 is LNHDA and CDR2 is SQIVND (reference sequence). CDR3 residues: CASRWGESYNSPLHF. In DNA form, the CDR3 reads TGTGCCAGTAGATGGGGGGAGAGCTATAATTCACCCCTCCACTTT.

V gene TRBV7-9 combines with J gene TRBJ2-2, with 7 bases matching TRBD1. The ends lost 7 bases at V and 6 bases at J; junction bases unmatched: 8. The length of the CDR3 is 14 residues. Germline CDR1 reads SEHNR; CDR2 reads FQNEAQ (reference sequence). CDR3 DNA: TGTGCCAGCACCTTTGGACAGGAGTCCGGGGAGCTGTTTTTT. This encodes CASTFGQESGELFF. Full variable domain (outside the CDR3, taken from reference TRBV7-9 and TRBJ2-2): DTGVSQNPRHKITKRGQNVTFRCDPISEHNRLYWYRQTLGQGPEFLTYFQNEAQLEKSRLLSDRFSAERPKGSFSTLEIQRTEQGDSAMYLCASTFGQESGELFFGEGSRLTVL.

The gene calls are TRBV19 and TRBJ1-1, with 8 bases lining up with TRBD1. Unmatched junction bases numbered 8, after V lost 5 bases and J lost 0 bases. The V gene's germline CDR1 is LNHDA and CDR2 SQIVND (reference sequence). CDR3 length: 16 residues. In DNA form, the CDR3 reads TGTGCCAGTAGTGAATGGACAGGGATGATGAACACTGAAGCTTTCTTT. This gives the protein CASSEWTGMMNTEAFF.

J is TRBJ1-1 and V is TRBV12-5; TRBD1 matches at 7 bases. This CDR3 spans 14 amino acids. The V segment lost 6 bases and the J segment 7 bases; nucleotides outside the gene matches: 11. Germline V CDR1 and CDR2: LGHNT, FRNRAP. The CDR3: CASGLSEGANEAFF. CDR3 in DNA: TGTGCTAGTGGCCTCTCCGAGGGGGCGAATGAAGCTTTCTTT.

The chain is built from TRBV5-1 and TRBJ2-5; the match to TRBD2 covers 12 bases. CDR1 is SGHRS, CDR2 YFSETQ, per germline. J was trimmed by 1 base and V by 4 bases; bases with no gene match: 8. This CDR3 comprises 17 residues. The CDR3 reads CASSPGLAGRGQETQYF. The CDR3 DNA reads TGCGCCAGCAGCCCAGGACTAGCGGGGAGGGGCCAAGAGACCCAGTACTTC.